Below, 13 T cell receptor beta chains from the same sample are listed, as sequenced in a study of T cell changes during pregnancy in multiple sclerosis. Clones were read by immunoSEQ multiplex PCR, and TCRdb kept only the in-frame ones, dropping some. Altogether fewer than 65,000 clones are present, over 75% being singletons, with the ten largest covering 0.8% to 1%. The sample here was peripheral blood, taken before pregnancy. These receptors originate from a female donor with multiple sclerosis, enrolled in a pregnancy study.

This chain joins TRBV19 and TRBJ1-1, with D tentatively TRBD1 (6 bases). V was cut by 7 bases and J by 4 bases, with 13 bases left in between. The CDR3 spans 13 residues. From germline, CDR1 is LNHDA and CDR2 SQIVND (reference sequence). The CDR3 here is CASIKGGGTEAFF. The DNA for the CDR3 is TGTGCCAGTATCAAAGGGGGTGGCACTGAAGCTTTCTTT.

The chain links TRBV11-1 to TRBJ2-1; D unresolved. The germline V gene encodes CDR1 SGHAT and CDR2 FQDESV (reference sequence). V lost 3 bases to trimming and J lost 10 bases, with 7 bases between them. The CDR3 is made up of 11 amino acids. The CDR3 sequence is CASSFRREQFF. For the CDR3, the DNA is TGTGCCAGCAGCTTTAGGCGGGAGCAGTTCTTC. Looking up the rest from reference TRBV11-1 and TRBJ2-1 gives the full variable domain: EAEVAQSPRYKITEKSQAVAFWCDPISGHATLYWYRQILGQGPELLVQFQDESVVDDSQLPKDRFSAERLKGVDSTLKIQPAELGDSAMYLCASSFRREQFFGPGTRLTVL.

The chain combines TRBV6-1 with TRBJ2-3; D not resolved. CDR1 is MNHNS, CDR2 SASEGT, per germline. CDR3 length equals 15 residues. Trimming left V 2 bases short and J 4 bases short, with 13 bases between. DNA of the CDR3: TGTGCCAGCAGTGAATATGTGAAGCCTCCAGATACGCAGTATTTT. Protein sequence: CASSEYVKPPDTQYF.

The chain uses TRBV7-8 and TRBJ1-2; D not resolved. V shed 0 bases and J shed 8 bases, with 10 bases lying between them. This CDR3 has 13 residues. The germline gives CDR1 SGHVS, CDR2 FQNEAQ. DNA for the CDR3: TGTGCCAGCAGCTTAGCTGGAGGAGGAGGCTACACCTTC. As protein: CASSLAGGGGYTF.

The V gene is TRBV19, the J gene TRBJ1-6; weak D call: TRBD1 (6 bases). CDR1 LNHDA and CDR2 SQIVND come from the germline V gene (reference sequence). Trimming cost V 4 bases and J 7 bases, with 11 bases left between them. The CDR3 runs to 14 residues. CDR3 residues: CASSKQGGNSPLHF. The CDR3 bases are TGTGCCAGTAGTAAACAGGGCGGGAATTCACCCCTCCACTTT.

The V and J genes are TRBV19 and TRBJ2-1; D unclear. Looked up from germline, CDR1 is LNHDA and CDR2 is SQIVND (reference sequence). The V and J ends lost 5 bases and 5 bases respectively, with 10 bases between them. The CDR3 is 13 amino acids. DNA of the CDR3: TGTGCCAGTAGTGAGCGAGGCGACAATGAGCAGTTCTTC. Protein product: CASSERGDNEQFF.

This clone has just one count. V gene TRBV7-9 combines with J gene TRBJ2-7, with 7 bases that match TRBD2. The CDR3 totals 12 residues. From germline, CDR1 is SEHNR and CDR2 FQNEAQ (reference sequence). The V and J ends lost 4 bases and 5 bases, in that order; junction bases with no gene match: 2. The CDR3 DNA sequence: TGTGCCAGCAGCTACGGGACTAACGAGCAGTACTTC. Amino acid sequence: CASSYGTNEQYF.

The V and J genes are TRBV5-4 and TRBJ2-5; D gene uncertain. The V end was cut by 0 bases, the J end by 2 bases, with 8 bases between. CDR1 and CDR2 from the germline V gene are SGHNT and YYREEE (reference sequence). The length of the CDR3 is 14 residues. The chain's CDR3 is CASSLVSLQETQYF. CDR3 coding DNA: TGTGCCAGCAGCTTGGTTAGCTTGCAAGAGACCCAGTACTTC.

The gene calls are TRBV7-3 and TRBJ2-7; weak D call: TRBD1 (5 bases). CDR3 length: 17 amino acids. In germline, CDR1 is SGHTA, CDR2 FQGTGA. V shed 3 bases and J shed 0 bases, with 18 bases lying between them. The CDR3 DNA reads TGTGCCAGCAGCTTGTTAAGGGCAGGGCAGAGCTCCTACGAGCAGTACTTC. Its translation: CASSLLRAGQSSYEQYF.

J is TRBJ2-2 and V is TRBV4-3; D call uncertain. The germline V gene has CDR1 LGHNA and CDR2 YSLEER. V lost 0 bases and J 4 bases, leaving 6 bases between the germline ends. The CDR3 covers 14 residues. CDR3 amino acids: CASSQEGSTGELFF. DNA of the CDR3: TGCGCCAGCAGCCAAGAGGGCAGCACCGGGGAGCTGTTTTTT.

V gene TRBV5-6 combines with J gene TRBJ2-1; no clear D gene. V lost 1 base and J lost 7, with 6 bases in between. CDR3 length: 12 residues. Germline V gene lookup returns CDR1 SGHDT and CDR2 YYEEEE. The CDR3 nucleotides are TGTGCCAGCAGCTTGATCGGTAATGAGCAGTTCTTC. This gives the protein CASSLIGNEQFF.

This rearrangement joins TRBV9 to TRBJ2-7; 7 bases agree with TRBD1. CDR1 and CDR2 from the germline V gene are SGDLS and YYNGEE. CDR3 size: 15 residues. Trimming took 0 bases from V and 2 from J; bases not matched to a gene: 5. The CDR3 is CASSVASQGAYEQYF. The CDR3 DNA reads TGTGCCAGCAGCGTAGCGAGCCAGGGGGCCTACGAGCAGTACTTC.

The V call is TRBV9, the J call TRBJ1-2, with 7 bases fitting TRBD1. CDR3 length: 16 amino acids. J was trimmed by 4 bases and V by 2 bases; bases with no gene match: 11. Germline assignment: CDR1 SGDLS and CDR2 YYNGEE. The CDR3 nucleotides read TGTGCCAGCAGCGTCCCGGACAGGTTTCCCTTCTATGGCTACACCTTC. Translating it yields CASSVPDRFPFYGYTF. The full variable domain, with the rest looked up from reference TRBV9 and TRBJ1-2, is DSGVTQTPKHLITATGQRVTLRCSPRSGDLSVYWYQQSLDQGLQFLIQYYNGEERAKGNILERFSAQQFPDLHSELNLSSLELGDSALYFCASSVPDRFPFYGYTFGSGTRLTVV.